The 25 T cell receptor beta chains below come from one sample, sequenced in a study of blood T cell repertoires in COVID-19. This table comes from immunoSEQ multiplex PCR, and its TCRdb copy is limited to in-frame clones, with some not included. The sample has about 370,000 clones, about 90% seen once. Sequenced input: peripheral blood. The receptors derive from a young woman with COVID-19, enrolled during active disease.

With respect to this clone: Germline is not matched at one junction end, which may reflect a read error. CDR3 sequence (DNA): TGTGCCAGCAGCTTTCTTGGCGGGGCTCAGGCCTTC. Encoded protein: CASSFLGGAQAF. The chain combines TRBV5-6 with TRBJ1-2, with a possible D match to TRBD1 (5 bases). Per the germline V gene, CDR1 is SGHDT and CDR2 is YYEEEE. The CDR3 spans 12 residues.

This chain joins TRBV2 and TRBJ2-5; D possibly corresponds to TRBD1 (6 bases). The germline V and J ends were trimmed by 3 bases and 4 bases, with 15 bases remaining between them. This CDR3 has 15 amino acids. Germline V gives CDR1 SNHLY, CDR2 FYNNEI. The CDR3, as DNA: TGTGCCAGCAGTGACCGGGTCCCACAGGGAGAGACCCAGTACTTC. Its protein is CASSDRVPQGETQYF.

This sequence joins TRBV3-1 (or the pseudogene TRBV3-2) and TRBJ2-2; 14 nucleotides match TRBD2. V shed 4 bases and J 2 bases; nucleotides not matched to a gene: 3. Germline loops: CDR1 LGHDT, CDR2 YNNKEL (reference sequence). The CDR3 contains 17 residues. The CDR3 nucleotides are TGTGCCAGCAGCCGGACTAGCGGGAGGTCTAACACCGGGGAGCTGTTTTTT. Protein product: CASSRTSGRSNTGELFF.

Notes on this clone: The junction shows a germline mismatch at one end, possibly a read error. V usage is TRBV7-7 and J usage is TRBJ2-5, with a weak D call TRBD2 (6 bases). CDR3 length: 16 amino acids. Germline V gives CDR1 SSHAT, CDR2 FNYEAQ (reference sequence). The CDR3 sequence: CASSRGQREQQETQYF. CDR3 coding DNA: TGTGCTAGCAGCCGCGGACAACGGGAGCAGCAAGAGACCCAGTACTTC.

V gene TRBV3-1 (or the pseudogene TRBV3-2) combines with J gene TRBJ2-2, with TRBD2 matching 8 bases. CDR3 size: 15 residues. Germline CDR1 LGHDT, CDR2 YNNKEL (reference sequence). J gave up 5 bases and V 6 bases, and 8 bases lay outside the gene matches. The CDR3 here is CASRPPGLVTGELFF. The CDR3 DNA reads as TGTGCCAGCAGGCCCCCGGGACTAGTGACCGGGGAGCTGTTTTTT.

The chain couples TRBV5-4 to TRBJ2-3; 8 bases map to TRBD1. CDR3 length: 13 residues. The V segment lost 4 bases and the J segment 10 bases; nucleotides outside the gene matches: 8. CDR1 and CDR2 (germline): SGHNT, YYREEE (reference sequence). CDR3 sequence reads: CASSLDRGDSQYF. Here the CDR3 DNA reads TGTGCCAGCAGCCTTGACAGGGGCGATTCGCAGTATTTT.

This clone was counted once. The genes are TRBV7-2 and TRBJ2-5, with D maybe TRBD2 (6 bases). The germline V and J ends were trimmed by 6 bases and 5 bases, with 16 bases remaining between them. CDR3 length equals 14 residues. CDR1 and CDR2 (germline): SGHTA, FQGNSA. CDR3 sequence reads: CASRQMTSYETQYF. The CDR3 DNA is TGTGCCAGCAGACAGATGACTAGTTACGAGACCCAGTACTTC.

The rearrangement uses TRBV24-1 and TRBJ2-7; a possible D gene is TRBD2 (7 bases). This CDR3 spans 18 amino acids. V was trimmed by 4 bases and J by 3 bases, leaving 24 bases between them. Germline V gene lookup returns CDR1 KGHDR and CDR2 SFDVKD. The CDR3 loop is CATSEPGRDRDINYEQYF. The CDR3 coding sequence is TGTGCCACCAGTGAACCGGGGAGGGACCGGGACATAAACTACGAGCAGTACTTC.

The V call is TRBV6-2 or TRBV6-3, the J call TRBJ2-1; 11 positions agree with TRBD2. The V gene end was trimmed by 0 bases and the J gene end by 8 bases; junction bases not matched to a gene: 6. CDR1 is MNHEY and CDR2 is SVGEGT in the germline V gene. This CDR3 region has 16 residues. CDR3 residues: CASSYSNSGGADEQFF. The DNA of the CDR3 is TGTGCCAGCAGTTACTCGAATAGCGGGGGGGCCGATGAGCAGTTCTTC.

This CDR3 is CASSATGGSYEQYF. Here the CDR3 DNA reads TGCGCCAGCAGTGCGACAGGGGGCTCCTACGAGCAGTACTTC. The gene calls are TRBV10-1 and TRBJ2-7, with 9 positions matching TRBD1. The V gene's germline CDR1 is WNHNN and CDR2 SYGVQD (reference sequence). The CDR3 is 14 residues long. The V segment lost 4 bases and the J segment 0 bases; nucleotides outside the gene matches: 1.

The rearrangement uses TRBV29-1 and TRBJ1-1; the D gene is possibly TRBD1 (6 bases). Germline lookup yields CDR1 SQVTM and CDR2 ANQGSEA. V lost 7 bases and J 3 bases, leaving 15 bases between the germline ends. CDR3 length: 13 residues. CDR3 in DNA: TGCAGCGCTGGTGGGGGGGCGGACACTGAAGCTTTCTTT. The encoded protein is CSAGGGADTEAFF. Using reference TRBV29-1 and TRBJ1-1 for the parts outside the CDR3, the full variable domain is SAVISQKPSRDICQRGTSLTIQCQVDSQVTMMFWYRQQPGQSLTLIATANQGSEATYESGFVIDKFPISRPNLTFSTLTVSNMSPEDSSIYLCSAGGGADTEAFFGQGTRLTVV.

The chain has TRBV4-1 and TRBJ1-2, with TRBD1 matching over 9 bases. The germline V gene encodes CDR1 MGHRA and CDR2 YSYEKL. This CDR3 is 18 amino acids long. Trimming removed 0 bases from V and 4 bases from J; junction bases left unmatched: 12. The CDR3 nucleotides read TGCGCCAGCAGCCAAGATTTACAGGGGGCCGTTCGGGGCTATGGCTACACCTTC. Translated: CASSQDLQGAVRGYGYTF.

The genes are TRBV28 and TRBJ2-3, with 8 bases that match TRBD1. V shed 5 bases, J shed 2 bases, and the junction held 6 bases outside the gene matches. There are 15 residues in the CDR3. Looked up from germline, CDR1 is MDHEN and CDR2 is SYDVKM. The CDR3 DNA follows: TGTGCCAGCAGTCCTTGGGGACAGGACACAGATACGCAGTATTTT. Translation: CASSPWGQDTDTQYF.

The CDR3 region is CASSPLGGQETQYF. CDR3 in DNA: TGTGCCAGCAGCCCCCTGGGGGGTCAGGAGACCCAGTACTTC. The V and J genes are TRBV9 and TRBJ2-5, with D perhaps matching TRBD2 (6 bases). With 4 bases removed from V and 5 bases from J, the gap between germline ends came to 15 bases. CDR3 length: 14 amino acids. Germline V CDR1 and CDR2: SGDLS, YYNGEE.

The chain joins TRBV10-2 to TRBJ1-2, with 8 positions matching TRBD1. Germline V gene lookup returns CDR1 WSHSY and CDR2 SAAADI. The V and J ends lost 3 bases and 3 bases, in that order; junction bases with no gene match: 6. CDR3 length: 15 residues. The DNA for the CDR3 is TGCGCCAGCAGTGAAAAAGGACAGGGAGACTATGGCTACACCTTC. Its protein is CASSEKGQGDYGYTF.

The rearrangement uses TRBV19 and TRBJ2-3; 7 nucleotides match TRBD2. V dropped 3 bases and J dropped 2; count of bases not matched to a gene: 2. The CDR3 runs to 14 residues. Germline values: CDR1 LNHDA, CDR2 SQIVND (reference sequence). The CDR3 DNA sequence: TGTGCCAGTAGTATTACTAGCGACACAGATACGCAGTATTTT. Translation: CASSITSDTDTQYF.

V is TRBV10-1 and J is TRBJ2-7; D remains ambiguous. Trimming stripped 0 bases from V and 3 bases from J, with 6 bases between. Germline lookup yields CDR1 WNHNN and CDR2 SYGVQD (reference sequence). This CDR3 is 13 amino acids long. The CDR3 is CASSESAGYEQYF. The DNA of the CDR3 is TGCGCCAGCAGTGAGTCGGCAGGCTACGAGCAGTACTTC.

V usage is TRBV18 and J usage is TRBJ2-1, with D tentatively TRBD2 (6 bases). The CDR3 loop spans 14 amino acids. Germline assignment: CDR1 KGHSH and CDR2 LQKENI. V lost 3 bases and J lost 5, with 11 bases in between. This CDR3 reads CASSPKRADNEQFF. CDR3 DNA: TGTGCCAGCTCACCGAAGCGGGCCGACAATGAGCAGTTCTTC.

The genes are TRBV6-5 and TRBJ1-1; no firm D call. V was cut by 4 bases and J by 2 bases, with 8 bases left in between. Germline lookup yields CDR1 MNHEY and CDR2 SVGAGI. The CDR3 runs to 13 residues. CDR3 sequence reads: CASSLAPNTEAFF. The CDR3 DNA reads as TGTGCCAGCAGTTTAGCCCCAAACACTGAAGCTTTCTTT.

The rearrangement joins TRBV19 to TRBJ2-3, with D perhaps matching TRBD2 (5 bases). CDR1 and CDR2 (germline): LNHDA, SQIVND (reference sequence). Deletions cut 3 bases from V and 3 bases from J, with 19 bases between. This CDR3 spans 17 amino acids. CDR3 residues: CASSIERLTPQTDTQYF. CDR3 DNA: TGTGCCAGTAGTATCGAGCGGCTAACCCCCCAAACAGATACGCAGTATTTT.

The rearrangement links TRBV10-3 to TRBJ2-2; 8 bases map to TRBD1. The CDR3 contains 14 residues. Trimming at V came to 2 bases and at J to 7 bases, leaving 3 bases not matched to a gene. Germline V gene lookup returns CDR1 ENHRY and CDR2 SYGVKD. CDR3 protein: CAISERQGIGELFF. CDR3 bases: TGTGCCATCAGTGAGAGACAGGGGATCGGGGAGCTGTTTTTT.

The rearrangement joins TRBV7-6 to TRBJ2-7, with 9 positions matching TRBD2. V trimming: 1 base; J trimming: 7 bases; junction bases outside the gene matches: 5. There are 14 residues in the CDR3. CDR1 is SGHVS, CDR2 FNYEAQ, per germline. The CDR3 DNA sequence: TGTGCCAGCAGCTTAGAAGCGGGGGGTGGGGAGCAGTACTTC. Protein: CASSLEAGGGEQYF.

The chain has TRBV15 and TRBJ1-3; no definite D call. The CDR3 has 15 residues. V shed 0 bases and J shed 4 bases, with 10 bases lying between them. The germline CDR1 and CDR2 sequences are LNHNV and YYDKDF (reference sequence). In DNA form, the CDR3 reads TGTGCCACCAGCAGAGATAGGAGTTGGGGAAACACCATATATTTT. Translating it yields CATSRDRSWGNTIYF.

This CDR3 reads CASSLSGRETQYF. The CDR3 bases are TGTGCCAGCAGCCTTAGCGGGAGGGAGACCCAGTACTTC. This rearrangement joins TRBV3-1 (or the pseudogene TRBV3-2) to TRBJ2-5, with 10 bases that match TRBD2. Germline V lookup: CDR1 LGHDT, CDR2 YNNKEL (reference sequence). This CDR3 has 13 residues. V shed 4 bases, J shed 5 bases, and the junction held 1 base outside the gene matches.

The CDR3 DNA follows: TGTGCCAGCAGTCCCGGACACAACCAAGAGACCCAGTACTTC. It encodes CASSPGHNQETQYF. The rearrangement links TRBV28 to TRBJ2-5; maybe TRBD1 (5 bases). Germline V gives CDR1 MDHEN, CDR2 SYDVKM. This CDR3 comprises 14 residues. V dropped 5 bases and J dropped 0 bases, with 10 bases sitting between them.